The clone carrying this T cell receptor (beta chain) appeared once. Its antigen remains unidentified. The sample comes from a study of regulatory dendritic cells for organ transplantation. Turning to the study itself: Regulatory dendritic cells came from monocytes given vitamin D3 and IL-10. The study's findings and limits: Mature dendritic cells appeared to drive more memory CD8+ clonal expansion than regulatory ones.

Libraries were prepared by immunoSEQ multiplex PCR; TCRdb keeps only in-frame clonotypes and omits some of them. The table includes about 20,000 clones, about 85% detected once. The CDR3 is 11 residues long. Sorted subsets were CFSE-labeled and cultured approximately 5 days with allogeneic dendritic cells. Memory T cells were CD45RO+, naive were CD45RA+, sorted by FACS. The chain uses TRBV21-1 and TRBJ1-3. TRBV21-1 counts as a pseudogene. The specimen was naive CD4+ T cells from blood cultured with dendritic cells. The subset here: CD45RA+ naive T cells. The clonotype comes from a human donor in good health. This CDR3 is CATKRGDTIYF. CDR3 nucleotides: TGTGCCACCAAAAGGGGGGACACCATATATTTT.